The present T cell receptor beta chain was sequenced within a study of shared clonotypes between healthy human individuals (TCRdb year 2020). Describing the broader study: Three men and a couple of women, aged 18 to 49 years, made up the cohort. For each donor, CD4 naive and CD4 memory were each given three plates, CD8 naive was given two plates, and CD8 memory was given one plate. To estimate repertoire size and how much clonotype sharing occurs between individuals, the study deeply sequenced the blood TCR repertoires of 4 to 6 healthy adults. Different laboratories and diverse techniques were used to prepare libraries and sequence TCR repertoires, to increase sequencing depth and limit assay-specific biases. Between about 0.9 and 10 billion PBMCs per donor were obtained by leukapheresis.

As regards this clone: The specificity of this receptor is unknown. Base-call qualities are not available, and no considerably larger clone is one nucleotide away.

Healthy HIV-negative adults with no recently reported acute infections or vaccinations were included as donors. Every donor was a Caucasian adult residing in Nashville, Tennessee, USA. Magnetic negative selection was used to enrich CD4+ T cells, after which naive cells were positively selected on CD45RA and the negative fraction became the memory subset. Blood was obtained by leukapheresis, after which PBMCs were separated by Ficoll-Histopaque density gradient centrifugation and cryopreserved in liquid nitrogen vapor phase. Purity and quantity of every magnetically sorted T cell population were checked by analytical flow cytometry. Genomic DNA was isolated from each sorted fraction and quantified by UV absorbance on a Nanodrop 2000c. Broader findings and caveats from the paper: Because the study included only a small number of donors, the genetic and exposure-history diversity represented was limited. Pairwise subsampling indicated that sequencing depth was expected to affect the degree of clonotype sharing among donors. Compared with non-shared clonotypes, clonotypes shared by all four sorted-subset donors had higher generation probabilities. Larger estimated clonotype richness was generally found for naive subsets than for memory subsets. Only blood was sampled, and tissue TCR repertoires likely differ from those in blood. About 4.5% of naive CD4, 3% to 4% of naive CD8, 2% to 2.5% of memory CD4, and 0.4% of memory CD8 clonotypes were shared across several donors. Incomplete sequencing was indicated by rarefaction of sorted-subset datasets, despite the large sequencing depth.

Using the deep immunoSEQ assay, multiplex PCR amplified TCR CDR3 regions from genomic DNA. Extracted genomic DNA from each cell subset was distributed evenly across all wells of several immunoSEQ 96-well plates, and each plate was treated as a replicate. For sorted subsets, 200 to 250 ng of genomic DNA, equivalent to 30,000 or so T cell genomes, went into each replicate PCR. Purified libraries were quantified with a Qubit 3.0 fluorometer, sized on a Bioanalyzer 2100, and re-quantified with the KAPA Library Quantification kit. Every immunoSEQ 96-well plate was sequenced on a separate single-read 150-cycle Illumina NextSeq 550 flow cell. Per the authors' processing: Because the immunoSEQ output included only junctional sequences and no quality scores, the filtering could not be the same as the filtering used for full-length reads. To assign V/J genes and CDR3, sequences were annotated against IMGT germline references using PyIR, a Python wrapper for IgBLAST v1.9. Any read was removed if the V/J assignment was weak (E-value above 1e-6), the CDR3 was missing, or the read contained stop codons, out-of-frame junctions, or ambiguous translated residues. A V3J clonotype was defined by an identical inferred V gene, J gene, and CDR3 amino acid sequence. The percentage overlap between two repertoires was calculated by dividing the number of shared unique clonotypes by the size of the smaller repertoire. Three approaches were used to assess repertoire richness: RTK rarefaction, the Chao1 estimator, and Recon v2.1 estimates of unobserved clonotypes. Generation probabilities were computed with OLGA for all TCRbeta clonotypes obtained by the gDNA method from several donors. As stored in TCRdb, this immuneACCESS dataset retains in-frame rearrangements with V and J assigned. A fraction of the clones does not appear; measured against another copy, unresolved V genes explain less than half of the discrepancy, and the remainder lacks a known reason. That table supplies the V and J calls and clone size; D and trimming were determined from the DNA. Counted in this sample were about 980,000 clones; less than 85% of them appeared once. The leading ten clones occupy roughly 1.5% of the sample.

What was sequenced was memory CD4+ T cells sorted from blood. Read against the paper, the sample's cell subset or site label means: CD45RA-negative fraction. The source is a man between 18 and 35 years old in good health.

The CDR3 sequence is CASSLSGGARTEAFF. In nucleotides, the sequence is TGTGCCAGCAGCCTGTCCGGGGGGGCGCGAACTGAAGCTTTCTTT. The chain was built from TRBV27 and TRBJ1-1; TRBD1 is a possible D gene, resting on 6 matching bases. The CDR3 numbers 15 residues from cysteine through phenylalanine. The entry retains the CDR3 DNA only, 45 bases that are in frame from base 1. V was cut back by 6 bases and J by 5 bases, leaving a gap of 19 bases between them. Via the germline V gene (reference sequence), CDR1 is MNHEY and CDR2 SMNVEV.